This passage covers 20 T cell receptor beta chains from one sample sequenced in a study of response to subunit inactivated influenza vaccine. TCRdb reprocessed the RT-PCR reads with MiXCR, giving one entry per CDR3 protein. The table has 450,000 to 600,000 distinct CDR3 sequences, more than 15% seen once; the top ten hold around 3%. The input for sequencing was CD4+ T cells sorted from PBMCs, taken less than 25 months after vaccination. These receptors were taken from a man aged 45 to 75 who received an inactivated influenza vaccine.

This clonotype was recorded only once. The chain is built from TRBV30 and TRBJ2-3; 9 bases fit TRBD1. The CDR3 contains 14 residues. Germline V gene lookup returns CDR1 GTSNPN and CDR2 SVGIG (reference sequence). The V and J ends lost 4 bases and 8 bases, in that order; junction bases with no gene match: 10. The chain's CDR3 is CAWTPGTGSITQYF. For the CDR3, the DNA is TGTGCCTGGACCCCCGGGACAGGGAGTATTACGCAGTATTTT.

The sample holds a few counts of this clonotype. The chain links TRBV20-1 to TRBJ2-7; the D gene could be TRBD1 or TRBD2 (6 bases each). The CDR3 is 13 amino acids. Trimming removed 3 bases at V and 2 bases at J, with 11 bases between. CDR1 is DFQATT, CDR2 SNEGSKA, per germline (reference sequence). CDR3 region: CSASRGPPYEQYF. DNA of the CDR3: TGCAGTGCTAGTCGGGGGCCACCCTACGAGCAGTACTTC.

This clonotype was counted a few times. V gene TRBV11-2 combines with J gene TRBJ2-4; D not certain. Germline-derived CDR1 and CDR2 are SGHAT and FQNNGV. CDR3 size: 11 residues. Trimming took off 2 bases at V and 8 bases at J, with 4 bases between the two ends. The CDR3 is CASSLLDIQYF. For the CDR3, the DNA is TGTGCCAGCAGCTTATTAGACATTCAGTACTTC.

This clonotype was detected a few times. This rearrangement joins TRBV2 to TRBJ1-5, with D unclear. With 2 bases removed from V and 0 bases from J, the gap between germline ends came to 8 bases. CDR1 and CDR2 from the germline V gene are SNHLY and FYNNEI. The CDR3 totals 15 residues. The CDR3 DNA reads TGTGCCAGCAGTGAAACCAGTGTTAGCAATCAGCCCCAGCATTTT. The encoded protein is CASSETSVSNQPQHF. The variable domain in full, completed from reference TRBV2 and TRBJ1-5, reads EPEVTQTPSHQVTQMGQEVILRCVPISNHLYFYWYRQILGQKVEFLVSFYNNEISEKSEIFDDQFSVERPDGSNFTLKIRSTKLEDSAMYFCASSETSVSNQPQHFGDGTRLSIL.

This clonotype has at least ten counts. J is TRBJ2-7 and V is TRBV4-3, with TRBD2 matching 7 bases. This CDR3 comprises 16 residues. V was pared by 3 bases and J by 3 bases, with 11 bases of the junction left unmatched. Germline CDR1 LGHNA, CDR2 YSLEER. As DNA, the CDR3 is TGCGCCAGCAGCCAGAGGGATACGGGAGGCGTCTACGAGCAGTACTTC. Translated, it gives CASSQRDTGGVYEQYF.

The chain employs TRBV20-1 and TRBJ2-7; the D gene could be TRBD1 or TRBD2 (5 bases each). V lost 7 bases, J lost 2 bases, and 15 bases lay in between. The CDR3 is made up of 13 amino acids. Germline V lookup: CDR1 DFQATT, CDR2 SNEGSKA (reference sequence). CDR3 protein: CSVSGTLTYEQYF. CDR3 sequence (DNA): TGCAGTGTTTCCGGGACCCTAACCTACGAGCAGTACTTC.

In the case of this clonotype: A read error may produce the germline difference seen at one junction end. V is TRBV3-1 and J is TRBJ2-1; TRBD1 matches 9 bases. CDR3 length: 18 residues. Germline loops: CDR1 LGHDT, CDR2 YNNKEL (reference sequence). The CDR3 nucleotides are TGTGCCTGCAGCCCCGGGACAGGGAAAGGGAGCTCCTACAATGAGCAGTTCTTC. Its protein product is CACSPGTGKGSSYNEQFF.

The chain combines TRBV11-2 with TRBJ2-1; 9 bases align to TRBD1. Trimming took 3 bases from V and 1 from J; bases not matched to a gene: 16. From germline, CDR1 is SGHAT and CDR2 FQNNGV. This CDR3 has 20 amino acids. The CDR3 loop reads CASSFLSNLQGARSYNEQFF. DNA of the CDR3: TGTGCCAGCAGCTTCCTCTCAAACCTACAGGGGGCCCGATCCTACAATGAGCAGTTCTTC.

This chain joins TRBV4-1 and TRBJ1-2, with D hard to call. Trimming removed 0 bases from V and 5 bases from J, with 16 bases in between. This CDR3 has 16 residues. The germline V gene encodes CDR1 MGHRA and CDR2 YSYEKL. In DNA form, the CDR3 reads TGCGCCAGCAGCCAAGATTTAAGGGAGTATGGGTATGGCTACACCTTC. Residues: CASSQDLREYGYGYTF.

This clonotype was counted a few times. The CDR3 DNA follows: TGTGCCAGCAGCCTGGGAGGTTTAGCGGGTACGCAGTATTTT. Translation gives CASSLGGLAGTQYF. The chain couples TRBV7-2 to TRBJ2-3; 7 nucleotides line up with TRBD2. This CDR3 is 14 amino acids long. Germline assignment: CDR1 SGHTA and CDR2 FQGNSA. Losses at the gene ends were 5 bases for V and 8 bases for J; bases not matched to a gene: 10.

This clonotype was seen only a few times. The chain couples TRBV12-5 to TRBJ2-1; 13 bases map to TRBD2. This CDR3 is 17 amino acids long. Trimming cost V 1 base and J 3 bases; bases outside gene matches: 3. Germline loops: CDR1 LGHNT, CDR2 FRNRAP. The CDR3 reads CASGLGTSGSYYNEQFF. The CDR3, as DNA: TGTGCTAGTGGTTTGGGGACTAGCGGGAGCTACTACAATGAGCAGTTCTTC.

This clonotype was picked up a small number of times. The chain couples TRBV12-3 or TRBV12-4 to TRBJ2-7; 10 bases align to TRBD2. The junction had 7 bases not matched to a gene; V was cut back by 4 bases and J by 7 bases. This CDR3 has 14 amino acids. CDR3 sequence: CASSSAGGHEEQYF. CDR3 sequence (DNA): TGTGCCAGCAGTTCAGCGGGGGGGCATGAAGAGCAGTACTTC.

The chain carries TRBV24-1 and TRBJ2-7; D might be TRBD1 (5 bases). This CDR3 is 13 amino acids long. V shed 7 bases and J shed 9 bases, with 18 bases lying between them. Germline CDR1 KGHDR, CDR2 SFDVKD. The CDR3, as DNA: TGTGCCACCAGGGACACTAACGGACGGACGCAGTACTTC. It yields the protein CATRDTNGRTQYF.

There are a few counts of this clonotype. V gene TRBV12-3 or TRBV12-4 combines with J gene TRBJ2-2, with D possibly matching TRBD1 (6 bases). The V end lost 9 bases, the J end lost 6 bases, and 17 bases lay between the germline ends. This CDR3 has 14 amino acids. The CDR3 nucleotides read TGTGCCAGTACTCGAGGGACACACGCCGGGGAGCTGTTTTTT. This translates into CASTRGTHAGELFF.

V and J are TRBV4-3 and TRBJ2-2; a weak D match, TRBD1 (5 bases). The CDR3 extends over 14 amino acids. The V and J ends lost 8 bases and 0 bases respectively, with 10 bases between them. Germline values: CDR1 LGHNA, CDR2 YSLEER. CDR3 sequence: CASEKGPNTGELFF. As DNA, the CDR3 is TGCGCCAGCGAGAAGGGGCCGAACACCGGGGAGCTGTTTTTT.

This clonotype was seen just once. The V gene is TRBV11-2, the J gene TRBJ2-7; D may be TRBD2 (5 bases). Trimming took 5 bases from V and 9 from J, leaving 14 bases between them. From germline, CDR1 is SGHAT and CDR2 FQNNGV. The CDR3 totals 12 residues. DNA of the CDR3: TGTGCCAGCAGCCCACCTGGTGAGGGGCAGTACTTC. Translation: CASSPPGEGQYF.

In this sample, this clonotype turned up a few times. The V and J genes are TRBV6-1 and TRBJ1-1, with D unclear. This CDR3 has 15 residues. The germline V and J ends were trimmed by 6 bases and 4 bases, with 18 bases remaining between them. From germline, CDR1 is MNHNS and CDR2 SASEGT. For the CDR3, the DNA is TGTGCCAGCAGACTAGGCCGGTCCAGATCCACTGAAGCTTTCTTT. Translation gives CASRLGRSRSTEAFF.

The rearrangement joins TRBV4-2 to TRBJ2-3; TRBD2 agrees at 14 bases. The CDR3 is made up of 18 amino acids. V lost 4 bases to trimming and J lost 6 bases; unmatched junction nucleotides: 12. The V gene's germline CDR1 is LGHNA and CDR2 YNFKEQ. The CDR3 sequence: CASSPPLGTSGSGDTQYF. The CDR3 DNA reads TGTGCCAGCAGCCCACCGTTAGGGACTAGCGGGAGTGGTGATACGCAGTATTTT.

The chain carries TRBV20-1 and TRBJ2-3, with 8 nucleotides matching TRBD1. The ends lost 4 bases at V and 5 bases at J; junction bases unmatched: 8. The CDR3 totals 14 residues. Germline assignment: CDR1 DFQATT and CDR2 SNEGSKA (reference sequence). CDR3 DNA: TGCAGTGCTACGCAGGGGGCGCGGGAAGATACGCAGTATTTT. Translation: CSATQGAREDTQYF.

The chain has TRBV20-1 and TRBJ2-6; weak D call: TRBD2 (7 bases). Germline V gene lookup returns CDR1 DFQATT and CDR2 SNEGSKA (reference sequence). This CDR3 comprises 17 residues. Trimming took off 4 bases at V and 3 bases at J, with 19 bases between the two ends. The CDR3 bases are TGCAGTGCTATCGATGGGGGGGCGTTGGTTGGGGCCAACGTCCTGACTTTC. Its protein is CSAIDGGALVGANVLTF.